These T cell receptor beta chains were read from a single sample in a study of identical twins. MiXCR, applied by TCRdb to the 5' RACE reads, yields one record per CDR3 protein. The profile shows 350,000 to 500,000 distinct CDR3 sequences, about a fifth of them singletons. The sample was naive T cells sorted from blood. The source is a man in his forties or fifties in good health. The CDR3 runs from the conserved cysteine through the conserved F or W.

>TRBV6-5|TRBJ2-7
CASTGGYEQYF
>TRBV7-2|TRBJ2-7
CASSLWASGAKEQYF
>TRBV7-9|TRBJ2-7
CASSLYAGLAVYEQYF
>TRBV19|TRBJ2-7
CASSIGTGLSAYEQYF
>TRBV2|TRBJ2-7
CASTSSPTNGEQYF
>TRBV4-1|TRBJ1-2
CASSQPRSNYGYTF
>TRBV2|TRBJ2-2
CATGGGANTGELFF
>TRBV12-3/TRBV12-4|TRBJ1-5
CASSFSGGRQPQHF
>TRBV20-1|TRBJ2-1
CSARPWAAGDEQFF
>TRBV10-3|TRBJ2-7
CATSGRGAEQYF
>TRBV5-1|TRBJ2-3
CASSWGFTDTQYF
>TRBV10-3|TRBJ2-3
CAISAFAGLAGEDTQYF
>TRBV5-1|TRBJ2-4
CASKLGQGASKNIQYF
>TRBV24-1|TRBJ2-1
CATSDLDNEQFF
>TRBV20-1|TRBJ1-6
CSALPGRAGNSPLHF
>TRBV27|TRBJ2-2
CASSLGLAFANTGELFF
>TRBV19|TRBJ1-1
CASRKGGPMNTEAFF
>TRBV29-1|TRBJ1-1
CSVQGLRGNTEAFF
>TRBV7-6|TRBJ1-1
CASSCRTRETEAFF
>TRBV5-1|TRBJ1-1
CASNPIQQGARTEAFF
>TRBV29-1|TRBJ2-3
CSVGQGIADTQYF
>TRBV4-2|TRBJ2-1
CASSPEGRGEQFF
>TRBV6-1|TRBJ1-5
CASTKSTGGTSQPQHF
>TRBV21-1|TRBJ2-7
CASSKGASGSSYEQYF
>TRBV12-3/TRBV12-4|TRBJ1-5
CASSPRVYSNQPQHF
>TRBV27|TRBJ2-3
CASTSGTGGTDTQYF
>TRBV5-6|TRBJ2-7
CASSLGAFSYEQYF
>TRBV4-2|TRBJ1-2
CASSPREGYGYTF
>TRBV9|TRBJ2-1
CASSVGGIAGGVEQFF
>TRBV20-1|TRBJ2-7
CSARDLGGVSSYEQYF
>TRBV12-3/TRBV12-4|TRBJ2-7
CASSKGVRYEQYF
>TRBV11-1|TRBJ2-7
CASRLTGGTYEQYF
>TRBV2|TRBJ1-2
CASRLRRDRAHDGYGYTF
>TRBV20-1|TRBJ2-1
CSARTAIKGNEQFF
>TRBV6-1|TRBJ2-2
CASSLTWTENTGELFF
>TRBV4-1|TRBJ1-3
CASSQERLRVSRNTIYF
>TRBV5-5|TRBJ2-1
CASSLWGDTEQFF
>TRBV11-2|TRBJ2-5
CASSYGAQETQYF
>TRBV29-1|TRBJ2-5
CSVVDGWETQYF
>TRBV7-2|TRBJ2-2
CASSRMTARVAGELFF
>TRBV7-2|TRBJ2-7
CASSLVGRGSEQYF
>TRBV20-1|TRBJ2-1
CSAMGDEQFF
>TRBV20-1|TRBJ2-6
CSASKGPPSGANVLTF
>TRBV20-1|TRBJ2-5
CSATLPGRRQETQYF
>TRBV7-9|TRBJ1-1
CASTEGNTEAFF
>TRBV5-5|TRBJ2-6
CASRWAESGANVLTF